These 24 T cell receptor beta chains were sequenced from one sample in a study of blood T cell repertoires in COVID-19. Sequenced by immunoSEQ multiplex PCR; TCRdb stores in-frame clones only, minus some. The sample records 300,000 to 400,000 clones, approximately 90% being singletons. The sequencing input was PBMCs or T cells enriched from blood (not recorded which). The source of these receptors is a man between 18 and 29 years old who had recovered from COVID-19.

The rearrangement links TRBV25-1 to TRBJ1-1; unclear D gene. Germline CDR1 and CDR2: MGHDK and SYGVNS. CDR3 length equals 15 residues. Trimming pared 4 bases from V and 3 bases from J, leaving 15 bases between. DNA for the CDR3: TGTGCCAGCAGTGGGTGGGCAGGCCGATACACTGAAGCTTTCTTT. Protein sequence: CASSGWAGRYTEAFF.

The rearrangement uses TRBV14 and TRBJ2-2; a weak D match, TRBD1 (5 bases). Germline CDR1 SGHDN, CDR2 FVKESK. The CDR3 has 14 residues. Trimming cost V 4 bases and J 4 bases, with 10 bases left between them. Here the CDR3 reads CASSPAGITGELFF. As DNA, the CDR3 is TGTGCCAGCAGCCCTGCAGGGATCACCGGGGAGCTGTTTTTT. The full variable domain, completed using reference TRBV14 and TRBJ2-2, is EAGVTQFPSHSVIEKGQTVTLRCDPISGHDNLYWYRRVMGKEIKFLLHFVKESKQDESGMPNNRFLAERTGGTYSTLKVQPAELEDSGVYFCASSPAGITGELFFGEGSRLTVL.

The J gene is TRBJ2-2, the V gene TRBV4-3, with TRBD2 identical over 8 bases. The CDR3 covers 17 residues. Germline-derived CDR1 and CDR2 are LGHNA and YSLEER. V dropped 0 bases and J dropped 3; count of bases not matched to a gene: 6. CDR3 nucleotide sequence: TGCGCCAGCAGCCAAGATCTGTCTAGCGGGCACACCGGGGAGCTGTTTTTT. Residues: CASSQDLSSGHTGELFF.

The rearrangement uses TRBV7-9 and TRBJ1-1, with TRBD1 matching 10 bases. The germline CDR1 and CDR2 sequences are SEHNR and FQNEAQ (reference sequence). J gave up 3 bases and V 5 bases, and 6 bases lay outside the gene matches. This CDR3 is built from 15 residues. CDR3 DNA sequence: TGTGCCAGCAGCCCACAGGGACAGGGGTACACTGAAGCTTTCTTT. Protein product: CASSPQGQGYTEAFF.

A note on this clone: Distinct nucleotide sequences in the sample also encode this CDR3. This sequence joins TRBV19 and TRBJ1-1; 7 bases map to TRBD1. The J segment lost 2 bases and the V segment lost 6 bases, leaving 0 bases of the junction unmatched. CDR1 and CDR2 from the germline V gene are LNHDA and SQIVND (reference sequence). The CDR3 spans 12 residues. The chain's CDR3 is CASRGGNTEAFF. In nucleotides, the CDR3 is TGTGCCAGTAGAGGGGGCAACACTGAAGCTTTCTTT. The variable domain in full, completed from reference TRBV19 and TRBJ1-1, reads DGGITQSPKYLFRKEGQNVTLSCEQNLNHDAMYWYRQDPGQGLRLIYYSQIVNDFQKGDIAEGYSVSREKKESFPLTVTSAQKNPTAFYLCASRGGNTEAFFGQGTRLTVV.

V usage is TRBV3-1 (or the pseudogene TRBV3-2) and J usage is TRBJ2-1, with 7 positions matching TRBD2. This CDR3 has 16 amino acids. Germline CDR1 is LGHDT and CDR2 is YNNKEL (reference sequence). J gave up 3 bases and V 4 bases, and 9 bases lay outside the gene matches. CDR3 in amino acids: CASSRAAGPLYNEQFF. The CDR3 DNA follows: TGTGCCAGCAGCCGGGCAGCGGGGCCGCTCTACAATGAGCAGTTCTTC.

The rearrangement links TRBV30 to TRBJ1-4; the D is unclear. The germline gives CDR1 GTSNPN, CDR2 SVGIG (reference sequence). V lost 3 bases, J lost 4 bases, and 6 bases lay in between. This CDR3 is 12 amino acids long. The CDR3 region is CAWSGVNEKLFF. The CDR3 coding sequence is TGTGCCTGGAGCGGAGTTAATGAAAAACTGTTTTTT.

The J gene is TRBJ1-1, the V gene TRBV5-1; weak D call: TRBD1 (5 bases). CDR1 is SGHRS, CDR2 YFSETQ, per germline. With 5 bases removed from V and 5 bases from J, the gap between germline ends came to 16 bases. This CDR3 spans 14 amino acids. The CDR3 reads CASRDGGVRTEAFF. CDR3 sequence (DNA): TGCGCCAGCAGGGACGGAGGGGTGCGGACTGAAGCTTTCTTT. Complete variable domain (other parts from reference TRBV5-1 and TRBJ1-1): KAGVTQTPRYLIKTRGQQVTLSCSPISGHRSVSWYQQTPGQGLQFLFEYFSETQRNKGNFPGRFSGRQFSNSRSEMNVSTLELGDSALYLCASRDGGVRTEAFFGQGTRLTVV.

The rearrangement joins TRBV29-1 to TRBJ2-1; no clear D gene. CDR1 is SQVTM, CDR2 ANQGSEA, per germline. There are 12 residues in the CDR3. The V and J ends lost 1 base and 6 bases respectively, with 7 bases between them. As DNA, the CDR3 is TGCAGCGTTGAAGGGTATAGCAATGAGCAGTTCTTC. Translating it yields CSVEGYSNEQFF.

The rearrangement joins TRBV28 to TRBJ2-3; unclear D gene. Germline lookup yields CDR1 MDHEN and CDR2 SYDVKM. Trimming removed 3 bases from V and 5 bases from J, with 9 bases in between. This CDR3 has 13 amino acids. CDR3 in amino acids: CASSFAPGDTQYF. CDR3 DNA: TGTGCCAGCAGTTTTGCCCCGGGAGATACGCAGTATTTT. The full variable domain, in which reference TRBV28 and TRBJ2-3 provide the parts outside the CDR3, is DVKVTQSSRYLVKRTGEKVFLECVQDMDHENMFWYRQDPGLGLRLIYFSYDVKMKEKGDIPEGYSVSREKKERFSLILESASTNQTSMYLCASSFAPGDTQYFGPGTRLTVL.

Points on this clone: Other nucleotide sequences in the sample specify the same CDR3. The V gene is TRBV3-1 (or the pseudogene TRBV3-2), the J gene TRBJ1-6; no definite D call. The CDR3 has 13 amino acids. V was cut by 2 bases and J by 8 bases, with 7 bases left in between. Germline V gene data show CDR1 as LGHDT and CDR2 as YNNKEL (reference sequence). CDR3 region: CASSQRQDSPLHF. The CDR3 DNA sequence: TGTGCCAGCAGCCAAAGGCAGGATTCACCCCTCCACTTT.

Points on this clone: Mismatch with germline at one junction end may stem from a read error. The genes are TRBV2 and TRBJ1-3; unclear D gene. The CDR3 spans 12 residues. Per germline, CDR1 SNHLY and CDR2 FYNNEI. Here the CDR3 reads CASSGEEGLRDF. The CDR3 DNA reads as TGTGCCAGCAGTGGAGAGGAAGGGCTGAGGGATTTT.

CDR3 sequence (DNA): TGCGCCAGCAGCCGGGGACTGACTCCCTCCTACGAGCAGTACTTC. Protein sequence: CASSRGLTPSYEQYF. The chain is built from TRBV4-3 and TRBJ2-7, with a tentative D call TRBD2 (6 bases). V dropped 4 bases and J dropped 0 bases, with 13 bases sitting between them. Germline V gene sequence: CDR1 LGHNA, CDR2 YSLEER. The CDR3 length is 15 residues.

The rearrangement links TRBV10-3 to TRBJ2-3, with TRBD2 matching 9 bases. The CDR3 has 17 amino acids. Germline trimming cut 0 bases from V and 1 base from J; bases unmatched to any gene: 5. Germline CDR1 ENHRY, CDR2 SYGVKD. The CDR3 bases are TGTGCCATCAGTGAGTCTTATCGGACTAGCGGCACAGATACGCAGTATTTT. It yields the protein CAISESYRTSGTDTQYF.

This clone was seen a few times. The V and J genes are TRBV6-6 and TRBJ2-2, with a possible D match to TRBD2 (6 bases). V shed 7 bases and J shed 3 bases, with 15 bases lying between them. CDR3 size: 15 residues. CDR1 MNHNY and CDR2 SVGAGI come from the germline V gene (reference sequence). The CDR3 loop reads CASTSDGGYTGELFF. The CDR3 bases are TGTGCCAGCACCAGCGACGGGGGATACACCGGGGAGCTGTTTTTT.

The J gene is TRBJ1-2, the V gene TRBV5-1, with 12 bases lining up with TRBD1. CDR1 and CDR2 (germline): SGHRS, YFSETQ. Trimming removed 4 bases from V and 7 bases from J; junction bases left unmatched: 11. This CDR3 is built from 16 residues. The CDR3 here is CASSLGQGADWRGYTF. As DNA, the CDR3 is TGCGCCAGCAGCCTGGGACAGGGGGCGGATTGGCGTGGCTACACCTTC.

The genes are TRBV9 and TRBJ1-6; D is perhaps TRBD1 (6 bases). In germline, CDR1 is SGDLS, CDR2 YYNGEE. The CDR3 is 16 residues long. V lost 4 bases to trimming and J lost 7 bases, with 18 bases between them. As DNA, the CDR3 is TGTGCCAGCAGCAATGGAAGACAGGTTAAAAATTCACCCCTCCACTTT. Its translation: CASSNGRQVKNSPLHF.

V usage is TRBV2 and J usage is TRBJ1-5; D unclear. V lost 5 bases and J 0 bases, leaving 8 bases between the germline ends. CDR3 length: 14 amino acids. The V gene's germline CDR1 is SNHLY and CDR2 FYNNEI. In DNA, the CDR3 is TGTGCCAGCAGTCGTAGTAATAGCAATCAGCCCCAGCATTTT. This gives the protein CASSRSNSNQPQHF. Drawing the rest from reference TRBV2 and TRBJ1-5, the complete variable domain is EPEVTQTPSHQVTQMGQEVILRCVPISNHLYFYWYRQILGQKVEFLVSFYNNEISEKSEIFDDQFSVERPDGSNFTLKIRSTKLEDSAMYFCASSRSNSNQPQHFGDGTRLSIL.

This chain uses TRBV5-4 with TRBJ2-3; 14 nucleotides align to TRBD2. The CDR3 spans 17 residues. Germline lookup yields CDR1 SGHNT and CDR2 YYREEE (reference sequence). V shed 4 bases and J 4 bases; nucleotides not matched to a gene: 8. The CDR3 protein is CASSPRLAGGSADTQYF. The CDR3 DNA reads as TGTGCCAGCAGCCCCCGACTAGCGGGGGGGTCGGCAGATACGCAGTATTTT.

CDR3 nucleotide sequence: TGTGCCAGCAGTTTAGGGGTCCGGACTAGCGGGAGGGATGAGCAGTTCTTC. Translating gives CASSLGVRTSGRDEQFF. The chain is built from TRBV27 and TRBJ2-1; TRBD2 aligns across 15 bases. Unmatched junction bases numbered 7, after V lost 2 bases and J lost 8 bases. Germline assignment: CDR1 MNHEY and CDR2 SMNVEV (reference sequence). This CDR3 contains 17 residues.

The chain combines TRBV5-6 with TRBJ2-7; no clear D gene. This CDR3 spans 14 amino acids. Germline V gene data show CDR1 as SGHDT and CDR2 as YYEEEE. Trimming shortened V by 4 bases and J by 0 bases, and 11 bases separated the two germline ends. CDR3 in DNA: TGTGCCAGCAGCCCCGGTCTTGGCTCCTACGAGCAGTACTTC. Translating it yields CASSPGLGSYEQYF. The full variable domain, rest sourced from reference TRBV5-6 and TRBJ2-7, is DAGVTQSPTHLIKTRGQQVTLRCSPKSGHDTVSWYQQALGQGPQFIFQYYEEEERQRGNFPDRFSGHQFPNYSSELNVNALLLGDSALYLCASSPGLGSYEQYFGPGTRLTVT.

J is TRBJ1-1 and V is TRBV29-1; possible D gene TRBD1, 5 bases. V lost 2 bases, J lost 2 bases, and 9 bases lay in between. The CDR3 has 13 amino acids. In germline, CDR1 is SQVTM, CDR2 ANQGSEA. The chain's CDR3 is CSVERQRNTEAFF. In DNA, the CDR3 is TGCAGCGTTGAACGACAGCGAAACACTGAAGCTTTCTTT.

This clone showed up just once. The chain has TRBV7-2 and TRBJ1-2, with 7 bases identical to TRBD1. V gave up 1 base and J gave up 4 bases; unmatched junction bases: 12. CDR1 is SGHTA, CDR2 FQGNSA, per germline. This CDR3 has 17 residues. This chain's CDR3 is CASSLDLNKGATYGYTF. DNA for the CDR3: TGTGCCAGCAGCTTAGATCTCAATAAGGGGGCGACCTATGGCTACACCTTC.

The chain couples TRBV3-1 (or the pseudogene TRBV3-2) to TRBJ2-1; 11 positions match TRBD2. The CDR3 runs to 18 residues. The V gene end was trimmed by 2 bases and the J gene end by 6 bases; junction bases not matched to a gene: 12. Germline assignment: CDR1 LGHDT and CDR2 YNNKEL (reference sequence). As DNA, the CDR3 is TGTGCCAGCAGCCAAACCGGGACTAGCGGACCCTTTGGCAATGAGCAGTTCTTC. This translates into CASSQTGTSGPFGNEQFF.